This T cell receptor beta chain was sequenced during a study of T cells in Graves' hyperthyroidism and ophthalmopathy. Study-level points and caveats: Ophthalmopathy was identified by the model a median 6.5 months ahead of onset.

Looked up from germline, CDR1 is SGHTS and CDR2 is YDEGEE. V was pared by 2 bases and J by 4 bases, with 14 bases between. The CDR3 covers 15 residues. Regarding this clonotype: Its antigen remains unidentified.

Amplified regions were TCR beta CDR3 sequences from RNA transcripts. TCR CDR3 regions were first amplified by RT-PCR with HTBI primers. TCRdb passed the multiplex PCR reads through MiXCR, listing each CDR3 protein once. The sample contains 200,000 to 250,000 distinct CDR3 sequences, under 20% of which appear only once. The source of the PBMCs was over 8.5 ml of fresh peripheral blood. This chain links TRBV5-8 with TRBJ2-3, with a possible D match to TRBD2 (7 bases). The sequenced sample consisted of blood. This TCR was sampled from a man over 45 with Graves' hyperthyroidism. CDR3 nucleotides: TGTGCCAGCAGCTTTCGGGGGGCTAAGGCAGATACGCAGTATTTT. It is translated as CASSFRGAKADTQYF.